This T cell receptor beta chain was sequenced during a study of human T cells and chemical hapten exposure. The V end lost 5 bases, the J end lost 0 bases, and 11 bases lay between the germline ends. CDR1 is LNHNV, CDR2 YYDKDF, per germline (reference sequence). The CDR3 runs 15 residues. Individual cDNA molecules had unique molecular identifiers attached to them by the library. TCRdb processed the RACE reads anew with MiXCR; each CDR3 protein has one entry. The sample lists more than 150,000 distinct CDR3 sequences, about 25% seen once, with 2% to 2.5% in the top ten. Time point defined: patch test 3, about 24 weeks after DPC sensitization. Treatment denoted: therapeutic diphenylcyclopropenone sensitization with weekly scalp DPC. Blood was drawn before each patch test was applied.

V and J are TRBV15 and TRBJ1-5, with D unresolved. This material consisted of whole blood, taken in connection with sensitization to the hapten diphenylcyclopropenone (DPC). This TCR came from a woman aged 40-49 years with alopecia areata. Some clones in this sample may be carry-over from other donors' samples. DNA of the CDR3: TGTGCCACCAGCCCGGGTCACAGTAGCAATCAGCCCCAGCATTTT. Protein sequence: CATSPGHSSNQPQHF.